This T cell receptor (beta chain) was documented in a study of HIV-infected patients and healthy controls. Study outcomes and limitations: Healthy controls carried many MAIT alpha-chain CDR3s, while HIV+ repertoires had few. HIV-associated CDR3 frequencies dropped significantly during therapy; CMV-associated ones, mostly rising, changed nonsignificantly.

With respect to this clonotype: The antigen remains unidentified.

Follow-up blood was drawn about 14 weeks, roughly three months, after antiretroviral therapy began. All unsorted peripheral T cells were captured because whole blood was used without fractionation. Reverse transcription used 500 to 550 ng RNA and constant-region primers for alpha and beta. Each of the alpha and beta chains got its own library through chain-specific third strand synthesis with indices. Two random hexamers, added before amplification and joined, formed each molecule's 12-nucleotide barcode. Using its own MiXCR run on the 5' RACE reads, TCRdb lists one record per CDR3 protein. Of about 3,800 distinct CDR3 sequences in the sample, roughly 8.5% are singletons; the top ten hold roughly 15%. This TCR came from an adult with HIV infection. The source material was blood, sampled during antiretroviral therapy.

CDR3 DNA sequence: TGTGCCAGCAGGACAGCTCCTTATAGCAATCAGCCCCAGCATTTT. It specifies CASRTAPYSNQPQHF. The rearrangement links TRBV6-5 to TRBJ1-5, with a weak D call TRBD1 (5 bases). The V and J ends lost 6 bases and 0 bases respectively, with 12 bases between them. Germline V CDR1 and CDR2: MNHEY, SVGAGI. This CDR3 has 15 amino acids.